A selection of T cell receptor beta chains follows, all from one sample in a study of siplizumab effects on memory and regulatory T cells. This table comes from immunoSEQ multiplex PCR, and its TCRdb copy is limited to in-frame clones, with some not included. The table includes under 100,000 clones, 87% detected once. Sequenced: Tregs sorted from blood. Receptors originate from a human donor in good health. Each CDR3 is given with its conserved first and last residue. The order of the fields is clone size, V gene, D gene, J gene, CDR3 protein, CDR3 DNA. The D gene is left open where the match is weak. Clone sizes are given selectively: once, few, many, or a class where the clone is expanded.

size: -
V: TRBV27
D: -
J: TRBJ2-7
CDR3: CASTSGDPTYEQYF
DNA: TGTGCCAGCACGTCCGGGGATCCCACCTACGAGCAGTACTTC

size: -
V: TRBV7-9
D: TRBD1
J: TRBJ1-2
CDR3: CASSSRDRDLNYGYTF
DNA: TGTGCCAGCAGCTCCAGGGACAGGGATCTTAACTATGGCTACACCTTC

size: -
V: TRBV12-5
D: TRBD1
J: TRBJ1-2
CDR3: CASAKDRENYGYTF
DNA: TGTGCTAGTGCCAAAGACAGGGAGAACTATGGCTACACCTTC

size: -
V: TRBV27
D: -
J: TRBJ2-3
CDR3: CASSLRTTGKTTDTQYF
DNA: TGTGCCAGCAGTCTGCGCACGACAGGTAAAACCACAGATACGCAGTATTTT

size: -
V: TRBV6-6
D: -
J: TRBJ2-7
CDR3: CASNSGGLSYEQYF
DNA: TGTGCCAGCAATTCTGGCGGTCTTTCCTACGAGCAGTACTTC

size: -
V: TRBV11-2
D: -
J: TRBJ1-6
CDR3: CASSLWGVGARPSPLHF
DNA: TGTGCCAGCAGCTTGTGGGGGGTGGGCGCGAGGCCCTCACCCCTCCACTTT

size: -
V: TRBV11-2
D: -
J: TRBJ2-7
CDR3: CASSLVSYEQYF
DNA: TGTGCCAGCAGCTTAGTCTCATACGAGCAGTACTTC

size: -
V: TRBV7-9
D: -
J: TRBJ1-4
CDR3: CASSFKPGHRAEKLFF
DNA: TGTGCCAGCAGTTTTAAACCGGGACATAGGGCGGAAAAACTGTTTTTT

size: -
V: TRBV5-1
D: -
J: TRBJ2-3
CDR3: CASSLRVGGLSDTQYF
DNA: TGCGCCAGCAGCTTGCGAGTGGGGGGGCTATCGGATACGCAGTATTTT

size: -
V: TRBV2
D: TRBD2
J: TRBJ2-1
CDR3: CASRQAGGSYNEQFF
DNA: TGTGCCAGCAGACAAGCGGGGGGCTCCTACAATGAGCAGTTCTTC

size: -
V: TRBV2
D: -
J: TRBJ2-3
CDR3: CASQLALHTQYF
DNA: TGTGCCAGCCAGCTAGCGCTCCATACGCAGTATTTT

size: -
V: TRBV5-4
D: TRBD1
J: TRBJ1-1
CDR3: CASSARGTEAFF
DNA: TGTGCCAGCAGCGCCAGGGGGACTGAAGCTTTCTTT

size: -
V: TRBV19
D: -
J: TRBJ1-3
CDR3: CASSIGTISGNTIYF
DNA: TGTGCCAGTAGTATCGGGACGATCTCTGGAAACACCATATATTTT

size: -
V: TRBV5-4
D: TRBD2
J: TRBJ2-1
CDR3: CASSRLAGGPTHEQFF
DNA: TGTGCCAGCAGCCGACTAGCGGGGGGGCCTACGCATGAGCAGTTCTTC

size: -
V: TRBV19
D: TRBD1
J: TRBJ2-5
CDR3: CASSFLGQGQETQYF
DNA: TGTGCCAGTAGTTTCCTGGGACAGGGGCAAGAGACCCAGTACTTC

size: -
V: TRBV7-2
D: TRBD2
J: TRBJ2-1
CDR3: CASSFTALAGGPNEQFF
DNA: TGTGCCAGCAGCTTTACCGCCCTAGCGGGGGGGCCAAATGAGCAGTTCTTC

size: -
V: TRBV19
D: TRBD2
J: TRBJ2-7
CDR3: CASSMYGGSPYYEQYF
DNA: TGTGCCAGTAGTATGTATGGCGGGAGCCCCTACTACGAGCAGTACTTC

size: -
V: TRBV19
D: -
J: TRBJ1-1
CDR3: CASSIQGMNTEAFF
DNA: TGTGCCAGTAGTATCCAGGGAATGAACACTGAAGCTTTCTTT

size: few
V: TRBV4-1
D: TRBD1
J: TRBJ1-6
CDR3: CASSQRQTGDSPLHF
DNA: TGCGCCAGCAGCCAACGCCAAACAGGGGATTCACCCCTCCACTTT

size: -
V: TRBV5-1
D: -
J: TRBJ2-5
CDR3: CASSLDGGGTQYF
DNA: TGCGCCAGCAGCTTGGACGGGGGTGGGACCCAGTACTTC

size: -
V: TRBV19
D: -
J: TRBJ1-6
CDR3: CASRTGRTIDSPLHF
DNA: TGTGCCAGTAGAACGGGACGGACCATCGATTCACCCCTCCACTTT

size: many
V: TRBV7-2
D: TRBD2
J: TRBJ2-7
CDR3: CASSYLAGGSSYEQYF
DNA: TGTGCCAGCAGCTATCTAGCGGGGGGGTCCAGCTACGAGCAGTACTTC

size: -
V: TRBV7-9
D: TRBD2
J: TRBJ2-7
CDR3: CASSRGREGYYEQYF
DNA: TGTGCCAGCAGCCGTGGCAGGGAGGGTTACTACGAGCAGTACTTC

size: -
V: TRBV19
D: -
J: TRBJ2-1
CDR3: CASRWTAYNEQFF
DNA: TGTGCCAGTAGGTGGACAGCCTACAATGAGCAGTTCTTC

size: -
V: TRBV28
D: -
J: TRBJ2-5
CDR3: CASTAGGGRETQYF
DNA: TGTGCCAGCACCGCTGGGGGGGGCCGGGAGACCCAGTACTTC

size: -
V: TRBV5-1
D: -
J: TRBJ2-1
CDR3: CASSPDGGLQFF
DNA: TGCGCCAGCAGCCCGGATGGGGGGTTGCAGTTCTTC

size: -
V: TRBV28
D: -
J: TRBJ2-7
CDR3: CASSLIGGPEQYF
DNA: TGTGCCAGCAGTTTAATTGGAGGGCCCGAGCAGTACTTC

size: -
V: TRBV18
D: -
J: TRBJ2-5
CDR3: CASSPRTGGGGQETQYF
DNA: TGTGCCAGCTCACCGCGGACAGGCGGGGGAGGACAAGAGACCCAGTACTTC

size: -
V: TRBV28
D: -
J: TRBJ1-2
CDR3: CASRSGADSLNYGYTF
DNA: TGTGCCAGCAGGTCCGGGGCCGACTCCCTTAACTATGGCTACACCTTC